The 20 T cell receptor beta chains listed next were all sequenced from one sample in a study of T cells in Graves' hyperthyroidism and ophthalmopathy. RNA transcripts served as the template for amplifying TCR beta CDR3 regions. In the first-round RT-PCR of the TCR CDR3, the HTBI primer set was used. TCRdb analysed the multiplex PCR reads with MiXCR anew, one entry per CDR3 protein. Among roughly 280,000 distinct CDR3 sequences, 15% to 20% were seen once, and the ten largest hold approximately 60%. The sample was blood. The receptors originated from a woman aged 55-69 years with Graves' ophthalmopathy.

The sample holds many counts of this clonotype. The chain joins TRBV7-2 to TRBJ2-1; tentatively, D is TRBD1 (5 bases). Trimming cost V 5 bases and J 0 bases, with 11 bases left between them. This CDR3 is built from 15 residues. CDR1 and CDR2 (germline): SGHTA, FQGNSA. Here the CDR3 reads CASSKRQFSYNEQFF. The CDR3 DNA reads as TGTGCCAGCAGCAAACGACAGTTCTCCTACAATGAGCAGTTCTTC.

The table lists this clonotype with many counts. The rearrangement uses TRBV2 and TRBJ1-5; D is unclear. The V gene's germline CDR1 is SNHLY and CDR2 FYNNEI. Trimming stripped 2 bases from V and 5 bases from J, with 13 bases between. The CDR3 contains 15 residues. The CDR3 loop is CASSEFDNSYQPQHF. Here the CDR3 DNA reads TGTGCCAGCAGTGAATTCGACAATTCGTATCAGCCCCAGCATTTT.

This clonotype was recorded at least ten times. The chain couples TRBV18 to TRBJ1-5, with D maybe TRBD1 (6 bases). Between the trimmed V and J ends, which lost 0 bases and 11 bases, there was a span of 17 bases. Germline V CDR1 and CDR2: KGHSH, LQKENI. The CDR3 has 15 amino acids. CDR3 sequence (DNA): TGTGCCAGCTCACCACCGACAGGCTCACGTCCTTCCCAGCATTTT. Protein sequence: CASSPPTGSRPSQHF.

As regards this clonotype: Just one base apart from a much larger clone, this may be a read error. CDR3 region: CASSQGMGHWEKLVF. As DNA, the CDR3 is TGTGCCAGCAGCCAAGGAATGGGGCATTGGGAAAAACTGGTTTTT. The chain couples TRBV14 to TRBJ1-4; a weak D match, TRBD1 (5 bases). The CDR3 extends over 15 amino acids. Per germline, CDR1 SGHDN and CDR2 FVKESK.

Of note for this clonotype: Since a much larger clone is just one base distant, this may be a read error. The rearrangement uses TRBV12-3 or TRBV12-4 and TRBJ2-5, with TRBD2 matching 8 bases. V lost 6 bases and J lost 3; bases outside the gene matches: 6. The CDR3 has 14 residues. Here the CDR3 DNA reads TGTGCCAGCAGCCCCGGGAGGGTGGAAGAGACCCAGTACTTC. It translates to CASSPGRVEETQYF.

This clonotype was seen a handful of times. V and J are TRBV28 and TRBJ2-1, with 10 positions matching TRBD2. V was pared by 6 bases and J by 10 bases, with 9 bases of the junction left unmatched. CDR3 size: 14 residues. Germline assignment: CDR1 MDHEN and CDR2 SYDVKM. CDR3 residues: CASSPISGRQEQFF. DNA of the CDR3: TGTGCCAGCAGCCCGATTAGCGGGAGGCAAGAGCAGTTCTTC.

The sample holds many counts of this clonotype. The DNA for the CDR3 is TGCAGTGCTAGGTACAGGGGGAACGGGGGTAGGCAGCCCCAGCATTTT. This sequence encodes CSARYRGNGGRQPQHF. This rearrangement joins TRBV20-1 to TRBJ1-5; TRBD1 matches at 8 bases. Germline CDR1 and CDR2: DFQATT and SNEGSKA (reference sequence). The CDR3 runs 16 residues. Trimming removed 3 bases from V and 7 bases from J; junction bases left unmatched: 14.

This clonotype was seen ten or more times. The V and J genes are TRBV5-1 and TRBJ2-7, with D perhaps assigned TRBD1 or TRBD2 (5 bases each). CDR3 size: 14 residues. V lost 1 base and J lost 2, with 10 bases in between. Germline assignment: CDR1 SGHRS and CDR2 YFSETQ. The CDR3 sequence is CASSLSGSTYEQYF. The CDR3, as DNA: TGCGCCAGCAGCTTGTCAGGGAGCACCTACGAGCAGTACTTC.

V and J are TRBV7-9 and TRBJ2-7, with 11 bases aligning to TRBD1. The germline V gene has CDR1 SEHNR and CDR2 FQNEAQ (reference sequence). J was trimmed by 3 bases and V by 1 base; bases with no gene match: 11. The CDR3 loop spans 18 amino acids. The CDR3 coding sequence is TGTGCCAGCAGCTTAGACACCGTGGGGACAGGGGGAGGCTACGAGCAGTACTTC. Protein: CASSLDTVGTGGGYEQYF.

The rearrangement links TRBV10-3 to TRBJ1-1; 11 positions agree with TRBD1. CDR1 and CDR2 from the germline V gene are ENHRY and SYGVKD. Trimming removed 10 bases from V and 5 bases from J; junction bases left unmatched: 6. This CDR3 spans 13 amino acids. Here the CDR3 DNA reads TGTGCCAACCAGGGACAGGGGGGGACTGAAGCTTTCTTT. Amino acid sequence: CANQGQGGTEAFF.

The chain uses TRBV20-1 and TRBJ2-5; 9 bases are a match to TRBD1. The CDR3 sequence is 15 residues long. The V gene end was trimmed by 5 bases and the J gene end by 0 bases; junction bases not matched to a gene: 7. Germline V gene sequence: CDR1 DFQATT, CDR2 SNEGSKA (reference sequence). The CDR3 protein is CSAVDRGDYQETQYF. CDR3 nucleotides: TGCAGTGCTGTGGACAGGGGAGACTACCAAGAGACCCAGTACTTC.

This chain links TRBV30 with TRBJ1-2, with D possibly being TRBD1 (5 bases). The CDR3 spans 14 residues. Trimming stripped 8 bases from V and 0 bases from J, with 16 bases between. Germline CDR1 GTSNPN, CDR2 SVGIG (reference sequence). CDR3 bases: TGTGCCGGGGCGCGGACACGAACTAACTATGGCTACACCTTC. This encodes CAGARTRTNYGYTF.

The sample holds many counts of this clonotype. J is TRBJ2-1 and V is TRBV5-6; the D gene is possibly TRBD1 (5 bases). The CDR3 runs 14 residues. Germline V gene data show CDR1 as SGHDT and CDR2 as YYEEEE. Trimming cost V 1 base and J 8 bases, with 13 bases left between them. The CDR3 is CASSLWQGVYEQFF. CDR3 nucleotide sequence: TGTGCCAGCAGCTTGTGGCAAGGGGTCTATGAGCAGTTCTTC.

The sample holds many counts of this clonotype. The chain carries TRBV5-5 and TRBJ2-5; D may be TRBD2 (5 bases). V was pared by 4 bases and J by 4 bases, with 23 bases between. CDR1 and CDR2 from the germline V gene are SGHKS and YYEKEE (reference sequence). This CDR3 is built from 17 residues. The CDR3 DNA follows: TGTGCCAGCAGCCCGAGCGGACTGAGGCTTTCATTAGAGACCCAGTACTTC. Residues: CASSPSGLRLSLETQYF.

This clonotype was seen many times. This chain uses TRBV29-1 with TRBJ2-2, with 11 bases that match TRBD1. The V and J ends lost 7 bases and 5 bases, in that order; junction bases with no gene match: 3. The CDR3 is made up of 13 amino acids. CDR1 and CDR2 from the germline V gene are SQVTM and ANQGSEA. CDR3 nucleotide sequence: TGCAGCGCAGGACAGGGGGCAACCGGGGAGCTGTTTTTT. Protein product: CSAGQGATGELFF.

This clonotype showed up just a few times. V is TRBV7-2 and J is TRBJ1-2, with 10 nucleotides matching TRBD1. V shed 2 bases, J shed 6 bases, and the junction held 3 bases outside the gene matches. Germline CDR1 SGHTA, CDR2 FQGNSA. CDR3 size: 14 residues. The CDR3 loop is CASSLSTGGDGYTF. CDR3 sequence (DNA): TGTGCCAGCAGCTTATCGACAGGGGGCGATGGCTACACCTTC.

This clonotype was recorded a few times. V usage is TRBV27 and J usage is TRBJ1-2; TRBD1 is a possible D gene (6 bases). Germline CDR1 is MNHEY and CDR2 is SMNVEV (reference sequence). The CDR3 has 15 amino acids. V was pared by 6 bases and J by 3 bases, with 17 bases between. The CDR3 sequence is CASSEVGRGYYGYTF. As DNA, the CDR3 is TGTGCCAGCAGCGAGGTCGGGAGGGGGTACTATGGCTACACCTTC.

This clonotype turned up a few times. The V and J genes are TRBV19 and TRBJ2-7; possible D gene TRBD1, 6 bases. Deletions cut 4 bases from V and 4 bases from J, with 17 bases between. Germline CDR1 LNHDA, CDR2 SQIVND (reference sequence). The CDR3 is 15 residues long. In nucleotides, the CDR3 is TGTGCCAGTAGTAGTGGGGGCATCCCATCGTACGAGCAGTACTTC. Translated, it gives CASSSGGIPSYEQYF.

This clonotype was counted ten times or more. The rearrangement links TRBV27 to TRBJ2-7, with TRBD2 identical over 11 bases. This CDR3 has 15 residues. The germline V gene encodes CDR1 MNHEY and CDR2 SMNVEV (reference sequence). V dropped 5 bases and J dropped 6; count of bases not matched to a gene: 9. The CDR3: CASSQLAGDYLEQYF. For the CDR3, the DNA is TGTGCCAGCAGTCAACTAGCGGGAGATTATCTCGAGCAGTACTTC.

CDR3 bases: TGCGCCAGCAGCAAAACCGGGACAGGTGTCTCGGGCGATGGCTACACCTTC. Its protein product is CASSKTGTGVSGDGYTF. V and J are TRBV5-1 and TRBJ1-2, with TRBD1 matching 8 bases. The CDR3 has 17 residues. Germline trimming cut 4 bases from V and 6 bases from J; bases unmatched to any gene: 17. Looked up from germline, CDR1 is SGHRS and CDR2 is YFSETQ.